This T cell receptor (beta chain) was recorded in a study of blood T cell repertoires in COVID-19. The CDR3 is 13 residues long. The germline CDR1 and CDR2 sequences are SNHLY and FYNNEI. V was cut by 8 bases and J by 5 bases, with 12 bases left in between. Profiling relied on immunoSEQ multiplex PCR, and the TCRdb table lists in-frame clones only, not all of them. The sample lists under 200,000 clones, 88% occurring once. J is TRBJ1-4 and V is TRBV2; possibly TRBD1 for D (6 bases). The TCR sequence derives from a man aged 55-75 years with acute or convalescent COVID-19. The sequencing sample was made of peripheral blood. The CDR3 DNA sequence: TGTGCCAGCGGGGGGGGCCGGAATGAAAAACTGTTTTTT. Residues: CASGGGRNEKLFF.